One sample yielded the 5 T cell receptor beta chains listed below, sequenced in a study of control samples from healthy donors and cancer patients. Sequencing used immunoSEQ multiplex PCR; TCRdb keeps in-frame clones, though not all of them. This table has 150,000 to 200,000 clones, 85% to 95% appearing once. The material sequenced was blood. The receptors shown here come from a young man in good health.

The chain employs TRBV5-4 and TRBJ2-3, with 7 positions matching TRBD2. The CDR3 extends over 16 amino acids. The ends lost 2 bases at V and 4 bases at J; junction bases unmatched: 10. Germline V gene lookup returns CDR1 SGHNT and CDR2 YYREEE (reference sequence). The CDR3 here is CASSLKGGSGADTQYF. The CDR3 bases are TGTGCCAGCAGCTTAAAGGGCGGGAGTGGCGCAGATACGCAGTATTTT.

Points on this clone: The identical CDR3 is also encoded by other nucleotide sequences in the sample. The rearrangement uses TRBV19 and TRBJ2-2; the match to TRBD2 covers 8 bases. Germline assignment: CDR1 LNHDA and CDR2 SQIVND (reference sequence). The CDR3 totals 15 residues. J was trimmed by 4 bases and V by 6 bases; bases with no gene match: 7. This CDR3 is CASRVGGGGTGELFF. Here the CDR3 DNA reads TGTGCCAGTAGGGTCGGGGGGGGCGGCACCGGGGAGCTGTTTTTT.

For this clone: The same CDR3 is also encoded by other DNA sequences in this sample. V gene TRBV5-1 combines with J gene TRBJ2-5; 7 positions agree with TRBD1. CDR3 length: 14 amino acids. CDR1 is SGHRS, CDR2 YFSETQ, per germline. Trimming removed 0 bases from V and 1 base from J; junction bases left unmatched: 0. CDR3 sequence: CASSLGDSQETQYF. CDR3 DNA: TGCGCCAGCAGCTTGGGGGACAGCCAAGAGACCCAGTACTTC.

This chain connects TRBV6-5 to TRBJ1-2; 8 bases agree with TRBD1. The ends lost 4 bases at V and 4 bases at J; junction bases unmatched: 8. This CDR3 region has 15 residues. Germline loops: CDR1 MNHEY, CDR2 SVGAGI. CDR3 DNA: TGTGCCAGCAGTTCCGGACAGGGAAGGTTCTATGGCTACACCTTC. Protein product: CASSSGQGRFYGYTF.

The rearrangement uses TRBV4-1 and TRBJ1-6; D unresolved. Trimming left V 1 base short and J 0 bases short, with 10 bases between. The germline CDR1 and CDR2 sequences are MGHRA and YSYEKL. This CDR3 is 17 amino acids long. The CDR3 here is CASSQVIWSSYNSPLHF. In DNA form, the CDR3 reads TGCGCCAGCAGCCAAGTTATATGGAGCTCCTATAATTCACCCCTCCACTTT.